The clone carrying this T cell receptor (beta chain) has more than one count but fewer than ten. No antigen is known for it. These data come from a study of blood T cells in healthy people across ages. Study-wide points: The long-lived group displayed more naive CD4+ cells, plus higher diversity, than the aged donors did.

Total RNA extracted from each sample amounted to at least 5.5 micrograms. The CDR3 sequence is 14 residues long. V shed 2 bases and J shed 4 bases, with 11 bases lying between them. Germline CDR1 is SEHNR and CDR2 is FQNEAQ (reference sequence). The use of a sample-barcoded 5' primer and a J-beta primer mix characterized a second PCR of roughly 6 to 11 cycles. From the 5' RACE reads, TCRdb called clonotypes with MiXCR, one entry per CDR3 protein. The sample shows around 800,000 distinct CDR3 sequences, around a quarter of them seen only once. These sequences were also reported in another study, on T cells of mothers and their children. That work adds: Slightly higher, non-significant overlap characterized related mother-child pairs relative to unrelated pairs.

Specimen: blood. The chain joins TRBV7-9 to TRBJ1-2, with D perhaps TRBD1 (5 bases). This TCR was recovered from a boy between 5 and 17 years old in good health. CDR3 nucleotides: TGTGCCAGCAGCTTACGGCAGGGCCCCTATGGCTACACCTTC. Amino acids: CASSLRQGPYGYTF.